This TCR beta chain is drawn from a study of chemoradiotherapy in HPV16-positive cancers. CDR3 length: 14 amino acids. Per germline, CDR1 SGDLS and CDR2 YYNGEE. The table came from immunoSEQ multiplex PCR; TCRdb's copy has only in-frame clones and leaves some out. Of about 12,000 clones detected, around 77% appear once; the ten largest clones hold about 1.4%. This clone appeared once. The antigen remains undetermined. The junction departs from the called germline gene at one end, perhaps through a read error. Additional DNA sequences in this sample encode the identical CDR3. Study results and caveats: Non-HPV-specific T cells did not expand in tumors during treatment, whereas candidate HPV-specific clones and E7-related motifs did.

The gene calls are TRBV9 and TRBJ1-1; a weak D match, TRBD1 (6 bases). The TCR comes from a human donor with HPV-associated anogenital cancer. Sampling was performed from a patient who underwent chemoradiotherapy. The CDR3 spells CASSVEDRHTEAFF. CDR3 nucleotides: TGTGCCAGTAGCGTAGAAGACAGGCACACTGAAGCTTTCTTT.